This T cell receptor beta chain was identified in a study of blood T cell repertoires in COVID-19. Study-level background: COVID-19 samples from acute and convalescent phases originated in the United States, Italy and Spain.

The CDR3 is 17 amino acids. J was trimmed by 2 bases and V by 5 bases; bases with no gene match: 8. Germline CDR1 is SEHNR and CDR2 is FQNEAQ (reference sequence). Under the authors' procedure: Amplifying reference gene primers gave estimates of nucleated cell counts. The repertoire was sequenced with immunoSEQ multiplex PCR; TCRdb's copy has only in-frame clones and lacks some. The V and J calls and clone size are taken from that table; D and trimming were inferred from the DNA. The sample includes 50,000 to 70,000 clones, roughly 88% of them seen just once. The receptor was derived from a woman aged 60 to 75 with acute or convalescent COVID-19. The sequencing input was peripheral blood. The V call is TRBV7-9, the J call TRBJ2-7, with 14 nucleotides matching TRBD2. DNA of the CDR3: TGTGCCAGCAGCCCTCCGGGACTAGCGGGGGAGACCTACGAGCAGTACTTC. Translated, it gives CASSPPGLAGETYEQYF.